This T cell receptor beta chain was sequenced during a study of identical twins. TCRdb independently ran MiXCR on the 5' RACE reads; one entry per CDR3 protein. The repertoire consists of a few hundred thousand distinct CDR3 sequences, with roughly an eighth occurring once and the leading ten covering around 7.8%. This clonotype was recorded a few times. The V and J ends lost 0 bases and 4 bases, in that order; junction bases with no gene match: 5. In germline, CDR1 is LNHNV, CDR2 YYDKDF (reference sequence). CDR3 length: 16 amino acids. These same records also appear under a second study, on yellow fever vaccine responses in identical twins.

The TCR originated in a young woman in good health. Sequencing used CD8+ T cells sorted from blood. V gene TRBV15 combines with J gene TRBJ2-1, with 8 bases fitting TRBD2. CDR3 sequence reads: CATSRDGSGSYNEQFF. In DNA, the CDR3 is TGTGCCACCAGCAGAGATGGGAGCGGGAGTTACAATGAGCAGTTCTTC. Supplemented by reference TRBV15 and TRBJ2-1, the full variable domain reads DAMVIQNPRYQVTQFGKPVTLSCSQTLNHNVMYWYQQKSSQAPKLLFHYYDKDFNNEADTPDNFQSRRPNTSFCFLDIRSPGLGDTAMYLCATSRDGSGSYNEQFFGPGTRLTVL.